The next 18 T cell receptor beta chains were all read from a single sample in a study of OX40 agonist ivuxolimab in advanced cancers. TCRdb's copy holds only in-frame clones and misses some; the assay was immunoSEQ multiplex PCR. This sample has 65,000 to 85,000 clones; about 80% occur once, and the top ten carry roughly 7%. Sequenced material: CD4+ or CD8+ T cells sorted from blood, taken in a trial of the OX40 agonist ivuxolimab. The receptors were sampled from an adult with an advanced solid tumor such as melanoma, head and neck, liver or kidney cancer.

This clone came up a few times. The chain employs TRBV27 and TRBJ1-2, with D perhaps matching TRBD1 (6 bases). The V end lost 6 bases, the J end lost 4 bases, and 18 bases lay between the germline ends. The CDR3 contains 15 residues. The germline CDR1 and CDR2 sequences are MNHEY and SMNVEV (reference sequence). The CDR3: CASRRSAGTSYGYTF. DNA of the CDR3: TGTGCCAGCAGGAGGTCGGCAGGGACAAGCTATGGCTACACCTTC.

In the case of this clone: At the DNA level, this CDR3 is encoded by other sequences in the same sample as well. The chain uses TRBV7-2 and TRBJ1-4; weak D call: TRBD1 (6 bases). CDR1 is SGHTA, CDR2 FQGNSA, per germline. Trimming left V 1 base short and J 5 bases short, with 8 bases between. This CDR3 spans 14 amino acids. DNA of the CDR3: TGTGCCAGCAGCTTAGGGACAGCCAATGAAAAACTGTTTTTT. It is translated as CASSLGTANEKLFF.

V usage is TRBV19 and J usage is TRBJ1-1; D uncertain. The CDR3 is made up of 14 amino acids. Germline V gene sequence: CDR1 LNHDA, CDR2 SQIVND (reference sequence). V gave up 3 bases and J gave up 3 bases, with 11 bases separating them. DNA for the CDR3: TGTGCCAGTAGTATTTTGGGTTTCGACACTGAAGCTTTCTTT. Protein sequence: CASSILGFDTEAFF.

In nucleotides, the CDR3 is TGTGCCAGCAGCCCGCCCGGGACTATGTACAATGAGCAGTTCTTC. It codes for CASSPPGTMYNEQFF. The chain is built from TRBV5-4 and TRBJ2-1; 7 nucleotides align to TRBD2. The V gene's germline CDR1 is SGHNT and CDR2 YYREEE (reference sequence). This CDR3 is 15 amino acids long. V shed 4 bases, J shed 4 bases, and the junction held 8 bases outside the gene matches.

The rearrangement uses TRBV19 and TRBJ1-4; maybe TRBD1 (6 bases). The CDR3 spans 15 residues. Trimming pared 2 bases from V and 2 bases from J, leaving 9 bases between. Germline assignment: CDR1 LNHDA and CDR2 SQIVND (reference sequence). CDR3 nucleotides: TGTGCCAGTAGTATAAGGGGGTCTACTAATGAAAAACTGTTTTTT. The encoded protein is CASSIRGSTNEKLFF.

This clone was seen a few times. V gene TRBV18 combines with J gene TRBJ1-2; D is possibly TRBD1 (6 bases). Germline V lookup: CDR1 KGHSH, CDR2 LQKENI. This CDR3 contains 13 residues. V shed 3 bases and J shed 8 bases, with 13 bases lying between them. The CDR3 DNA is TGTGCCAGCTCACCCTGGGGGCTAGAGGGCTACACCTTC. Translation: CASSPWGLEGYTF. The whole variable domain, remainder taken from reference TRBV18 and TRBJ1-2, is NAGVMQNPRHLVRRRGQEARLRCSPMKGHSHVYWYRQLPEEGLKFMVYLQKENIIDESGMPKERFSAEFPKEGPSILRIQQVVRGDSAAYFCASSPWGLEGYTFGSGTRLTVV.

The rearrangement joins TRBV15 to TRBJ2-2; weak D call: TRBD1 (5 bases). This CDR3 has 16 amino acids. Germline values: CDR1 LNHNV, CDR2 YYDKDF (reference sequence). Trimming took 1 base from V and 1 from J, leaving 10 bases between them. The CDR3 sequence: CATSRGRDRNTGELFF. CDR3 coding DNA: TGTGCCACCAGCAGAGGACGAGACAGGAACACCGGGGAGCTGTTTTTT.

The chain joins TRBV5-1 to TRBJ2-7; D ambiguous. The CDR3 is made up of 14 amino acids. V was shortened by 6 bases and J by 0 bases, with 13 bases between the two germline ends. CDR1 SGHRS and CDR2 YFSETQ come from the germline V gene. CDR3 loop: CASIPDPSSYEQYF. The CDR3, as DNA: TGCGCCAGCATCCCCGACCCGAGCTCCTACGAGCAGTACTTC.

The rearrangement uses TRBV30 and TRBJ2-1; no clear D. This CDR3 spans 14 amino acids. Germline values: CDR1 GTSNPN, CDR2 SVGIG (reference sequence). V lost 4 bases to trimming and J lost 0 bases, with 10 bases between them. In DNA form, the CDR3 reads TGTGCCTGGAAGCCAGCCAGCTCCTACAATGAGCAGTTCTTC. Protein: CAWKPASSYNEQFF.

This sequence joins TRBV28 and TRBJ1-2, with D perhaps matching TRBD1 (6 bases). Germline assignment: CDR1 MDHEN and CDR2 SYDVKM. The ends were cut back, 6 bases at V and 8 bases at J, with 19 bases in the middle. This CDR3 spans 14 amino acids. CDR3 loop: CASSLFEDSNGYTF. DNA for the CDR3: TGTGCCAGCAGCCTTTTTGAGGACAGTAACGGCTACACCTTC.

The rearrangement joins TRBV7-2 to TRBJ2-2; 7 bases align to TRBD1. After removal of 5 bases from V and 0 bases from J, the junction contained 6 bases not matched to a gene. This CDR3 contains 16 residues. CDR1 is SGHTA and CDR2 is FQGNSA in the germline V gene. The CDR3 DNA reads TGTGCCAGCAGCGCCTACAGGGGAACGAACACCGGGGAGCTGTTTTTT. Its protein is CASSAYRGTNTGELFF. The full variable domain, completed using reference TRBV7-2 and TRBJ2-2, is GAGVSQSPSNKVTEKGKDVELRCDPISGHTALYWYRQSLGQGLEFLIYFQGNSAPDKSGLPSDRFSAERTGGSVSTLTIQRTQQEDSAVYLCASSAYRGTNTGELFFGEGSRLTVL.

This sequence joins TRBV7-3 and TRBJ1-2; 8 bases match TRBD1. The length of the CDR3 is 14 residues. V shed 5 bases, J shed 8 bases, and the junction held 10 bases outside the gene matches. Germline CDR1 is SGHTA and CDR2 is FQGTGA. CDR3 nucleotide sequence: TGTGCCAGCAGCCTTACGGACAGGGCTGGCGGCTACACCTTC. The encoded protein is CASSLTDRAGGYTF.

V gene TRBV11-2 combines with J gene TRBJ1-2; no definite D call. The CDR3 spans 13 residues. In germline, CDR1 is SGHAT, CDR2 FQNNGV. Trimming stripped 6 bases from V and 2 bases from J, with 10 bases between. DNA of the CDR3: TGTGCCAGCAGTTCCGGACTGAACTATGGCTACACCTTC. Its protein is CASSSGLNYGYTF.

About this clone: An end of the junction does not agree with germline; a read error may underlie this. The V call is TRBV9, the J call TRBJ2-3; the match to TRBD2 covers 7 bases. The CDR3 has 16 residues. The germline V gene encodes CDR1 SGDLS and CDR2 YYNGEE. The CDR3 reads CASSVGSSGSTDTQYF. CDR3 nucleotide sequence: TGTGCCAGCAGCGTAGGTTCTAGCGGAAGCACAGATACTCAGTATTTT.

The chain carries TRBV6-1 and TRBJ2-5, with 8 nucleotides matching TRBD1. The V segment lost 4 bases and the J segment 2 bases; nucleotides outside the gene matches: 9. CDR3 size: 16 residues. Germline V lookup: CDR1 MNHNS, CDR2 SASEGT. The CDR3 sequence: CASSGLGTGKQETQYF. As DNA, the CDR3 is TGTGCCAGCAGTGGCCTAGGGACAGGAAAACAAGAGACCCAGTACTTC.

The genes are TRBV5-1 and TRBJ2-7; 15 bases are shared with TRBD2. The V gene's germline CDR1 is SGHRS and CDR2 YFSETQ. The CDR3 is 18 residues long. V lost 4 bases and J lost 0; bases outside the gene matches: 8. The CDR3 bases are TGCGCCAGCAGCCAACCGGGACTAGCGGGGGGTTACTCCTACGAGCAGTACTTC. Translated: CASSQPGLAGGYSYEQYF. Based on the CDR3 plus reference TRBV5-1 and TRBJ2-7, the full variable domain is KAGVTQTPRYLIKTRGQQVTLSCSPISGHRSVSWYQQTPGQGLQFLFEYFSETQRNKGNFPGRFSGRQFSNSRSEMNVSTLELGDSALYLCASSQPGLAGGYSYEQYFGPGTRLTVT.

This rearrangement joins TRBV29-1 to TRBJ2-1, with 7 bases identical to TRBD1. V trimming: 7 bases; J trimming: 6 bases; junction bases outside the gene matches: 12. This CDR3 contains 14 residues. Germline V gene data show CDR1 as SQVTM and CDR2 as ANQGSEA. The chain's CDR3 is CSAPVPPGGNEQFF. The DNA for the CDR3 is TGCAGCGCCCCTGTACCCCCAGGGGGCAATGAGCAGTTCTTC.

The V and J genes are TRBV5-1 and TRBJ2-5; 12 bases align to TRBD2. J was trimmed by 4 bases and V by 0 bases; bases with no gene match: 1. The CDR3 is made up of 15 amino acids. Germline V gene sequence: CDR1 SGHRS, CDR2 YFSETQ. The CDR3 sequence is CASSLGLAGVETQYF. In nucleotides, the CDR3 is TGCGCCAGCAGCTTGGGACTAGCGGGAGTAGAGACCCAGTACTTC.